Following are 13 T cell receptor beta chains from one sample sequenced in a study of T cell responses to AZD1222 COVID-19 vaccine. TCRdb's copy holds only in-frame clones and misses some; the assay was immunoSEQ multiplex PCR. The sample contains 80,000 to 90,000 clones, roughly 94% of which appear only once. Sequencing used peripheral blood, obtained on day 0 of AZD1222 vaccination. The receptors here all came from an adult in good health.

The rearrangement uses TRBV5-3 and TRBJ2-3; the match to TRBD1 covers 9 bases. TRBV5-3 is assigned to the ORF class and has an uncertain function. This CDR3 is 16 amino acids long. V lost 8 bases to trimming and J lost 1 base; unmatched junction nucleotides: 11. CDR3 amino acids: CASLQSTGGCTDTQYF. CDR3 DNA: TGTGCCAGTCTCCAATCAACAGGGGGCTGCACAGATACGCAGTATTTT.

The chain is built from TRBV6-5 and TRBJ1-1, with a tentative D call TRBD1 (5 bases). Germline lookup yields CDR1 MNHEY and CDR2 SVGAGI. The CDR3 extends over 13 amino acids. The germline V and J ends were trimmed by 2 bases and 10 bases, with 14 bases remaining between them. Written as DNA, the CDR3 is TGTGCCAGCAGTTACGATCTCAGGGTTGGAGCTTTCTTT. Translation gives CASSYDLRVGAFF.

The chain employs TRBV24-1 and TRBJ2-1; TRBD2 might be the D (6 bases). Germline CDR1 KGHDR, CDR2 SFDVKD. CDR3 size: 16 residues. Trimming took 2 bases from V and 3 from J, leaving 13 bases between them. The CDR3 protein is CATSDYTGAGYNEQFF. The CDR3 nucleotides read TGTGCCACCAGTGATTACACGGGAGCAGGCTACAATGAGCAGTTCTTC.

This CDR3 reads CASSRLGFGQGASNEQFF. As DNA, the CDR3 is TGTGCCAGCAGCCGCCTTGGGTTTGGACAGGGGGCTTCGAATGAGCAGTTCTTC. The chain uses TRBV27 and TRBJ2-1; 11 nucleotides match TRBD1. The J segment lost 7 bases and the V segment lost 6 bases, leaving 17 bases of the junction unmatched. There are 18 residues in the CDR3. CDR1 MNHEY and CDR2 SMNVEV come from the germline V gene (reference sequence).

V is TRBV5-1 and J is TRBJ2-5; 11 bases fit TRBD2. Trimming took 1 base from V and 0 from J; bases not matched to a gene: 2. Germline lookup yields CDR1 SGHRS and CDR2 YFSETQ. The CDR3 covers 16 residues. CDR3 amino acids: CASSLFSGRDQETQYF. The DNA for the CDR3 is TGCGCCAGCAGCTTGTTTAGCGGGAGGGACCAAGAGACCCAGTACTTC.

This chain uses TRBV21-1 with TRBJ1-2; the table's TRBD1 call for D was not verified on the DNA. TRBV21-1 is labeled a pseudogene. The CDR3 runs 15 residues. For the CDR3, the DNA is TGTGCCAGCAGCAAAGTCAGGTGGACAGGGGTAGGCTACACCTTC. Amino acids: CASSKVRWTGVGYTF.

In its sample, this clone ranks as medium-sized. The CDR3 protein is CASSLDNRAKYYTEAFF. The CDR3 DNA reads TGTGCCAGCAGCTTAGATAACAGGGCGAAGTACTACACTGAAGCTTTCTTT. V usage is TRBV11-2 and J usage is TRBJ1-1, with D perhaps TRBD1 (6 bases). CDR1 SGHAT and CDR2 FQNNGV come from the germline V gene. Trimming removed 0 bases at V and 3 bases at J, with 17 bases between. This CDR3 contains 17 residues.

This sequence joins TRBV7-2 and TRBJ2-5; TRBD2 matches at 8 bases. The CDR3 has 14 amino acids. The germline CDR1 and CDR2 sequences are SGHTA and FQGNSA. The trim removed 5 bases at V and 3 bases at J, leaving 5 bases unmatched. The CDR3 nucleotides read TGTGCCAGCAGCCCCCGGCGGGGGGAAGAGACCCAGTACTTC. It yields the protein CASSPRRGEETQYF. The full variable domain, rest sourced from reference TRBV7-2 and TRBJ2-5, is GAGVSQSPSNKVTEKGKDVELRCDPISGHTALYWYRQSLGQGLEFLIYFQGNSAPDKSGLPSDRFSAERTGGSVSTLTIQRTQQEDSAVYLCASSPRRGEETQYFGPGTRLLVL.

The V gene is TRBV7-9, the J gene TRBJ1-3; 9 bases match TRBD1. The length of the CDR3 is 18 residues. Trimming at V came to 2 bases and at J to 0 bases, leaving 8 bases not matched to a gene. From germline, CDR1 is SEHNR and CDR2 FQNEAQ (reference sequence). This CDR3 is CASSLMGQGGPSGNTIYF. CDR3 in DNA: TGTGCCAGCAGCTTAATGGGACAGGGAGGACCCTCTGGAAACACCATATATTTT. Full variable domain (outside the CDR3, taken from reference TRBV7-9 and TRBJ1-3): DTGVSQNPRHKITKRGQNVTFRCDPISEHNRLYWYRQTLGQGPEFLTYFQNEAQLEKSRLLSDRFSAERPKGSFSTLEIQRTEQGDSAMYLCASSLMGQGGPSGNTIYFGEGSWLTVV.

DNA for the CDR3: TGCGCCAGCAGATTCACAGGGTTGGAGACTAATGAAAAACTGTTTTTT. Amino acid sequence: CASRFTGLETNEKLFF. This chain connects TRBV5-1 to TRBJ1-4; TRBD1 is a possible D gene (6 bases). Between the trimmed V and J ends, which lost 5 bases and 2 bases, there was a span of 16 bases. CDR1 and CDR2 (germline): SGHRS, YFSETQ. The CDR3 loop spans 16 amino acids.

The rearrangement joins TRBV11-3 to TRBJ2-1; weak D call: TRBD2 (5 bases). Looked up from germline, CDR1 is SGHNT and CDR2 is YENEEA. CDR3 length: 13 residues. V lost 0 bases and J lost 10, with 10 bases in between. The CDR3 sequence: CASSLDRGNEQFF. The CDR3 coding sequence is TGTGCCAGCAGCTTAGATCGGGGAAACGAGCAGTTCTTC.

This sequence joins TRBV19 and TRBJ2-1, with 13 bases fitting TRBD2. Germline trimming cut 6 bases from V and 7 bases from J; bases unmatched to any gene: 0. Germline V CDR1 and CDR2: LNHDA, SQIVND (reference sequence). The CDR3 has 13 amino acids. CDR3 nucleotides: TGTGCCAGTAGGGGACTAGCGGGAAATGAGCAGTTCTTC. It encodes CASRGLAGNEQFF.

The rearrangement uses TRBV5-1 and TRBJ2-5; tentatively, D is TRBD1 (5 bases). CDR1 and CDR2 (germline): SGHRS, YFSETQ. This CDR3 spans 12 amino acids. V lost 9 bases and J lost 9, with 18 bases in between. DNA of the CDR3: TGCGCCACGCGACAAACACAAGGGGCCCAGTACTTC. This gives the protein CATRQTQGAQYF.